This entry lists 7 T cell receptor beta chains sequenced from one sample in a study of cytomegalovirus exposure and HLA in healthy donors. Here immunoSEQ multiplex PCR was the method, and the copy in TCRdb shows in-frame clones only, minus some. This table has about 110,000 clones, roughly 90% appearing once. Sequencing was carried out using PBMCs. These receptor sequences come from a woman aged 30 to 39 in good health and CMV-seropositive.

The rearrangement uses TRBV2 and TRBJ2-2; D may be TRBD2 (5 bases). The V end lost 4 bases, the J end lost 2 bases, and 11 bases lay between the germline ends. The CDR3 is 15 amino acids. Germline lookup yields CDR1 SNHLY and CDR2 FYNNEI. This CDR3 reads CASSVDWLNTGELFF. The CDR3 DNA reads TGTGCCAGCAGTGTGGACTGGCTAAACACCGGGGAGCTGTTTTTT.

The chain carries TRBV9 and TRBJ2-2; TRBD2 might be the D (7 bases). The V end was cut by 4 bases, the J end by 0 bases, with 13 bases between. Germline V gene lookup returns CDR1 SGDLS and CDR2 YYNGEE. This CDR3 is 16 amino acids long. The CDR3 reads CASSPRGAANTGELFF. The CDR3 DNA reads TGTGCCAGCAGCCCCCGGGGGGCCGCGAACACCGGGGAGCTGTTTTTT.

The genes are TRBV28 and TRBJ2-7; D gene ambiguous. V gave up 2 bases and J gave up 0 bases, with 17 bases separating them. The CDR3 has 17 residues. Looked up from germline, CDR1 is MDHEN and CDR2 is SYDVKM. The CDR3 loop reads CASSLGPPVGSSYEQYF. The CDR3 bases are TGTGCCAGCAGTTTAGGGCCCCCGGTAGGCAGCTCCTACGAGCAGTACTTC.

The chain uses TRBV18 and TRBJ2-1; D possibly corresponds to TRBD2 (6 bases). This CDR3 is 15 amino acids long. Trimming cost V 4 bases and J 3 bases, with 13 bases left between them. CDR1 and CDR2 (germline): KGHSH, LQKENI. CDR3 DNA: TGTGCCAGCTCACGGGGGGAGTCCCTCTACAATGAGCAGTTCTTC. This translates into CASSRGESLYNEQFF. Full variable domain (remainder filled in from reference TRBV18 and TRBJ2-1): NAGVMQNPRHLVRRRGQEARLRCSPMKGHSHVYWYRQLPEEGLKFMVYLQKENIIDESGMPKERFSAEFPKEGPSILRIQQVVRGDSAAYFCASSRGESLYNEQFFGPGTRLTVL.

This chain uses TRBV21-1 with TRBJ1-5. TRBV21-1 is an annotated pseudogene. This CDR3 spans 17 amino acids. Here the CDR3 reads CASSKDKAPGSNQPQHF. The CDR3 nucleotides are TGTGCCAGCAGCAAGGATAAGGCTCCGGGAAGCAATCAGCCCCAGCATTTT.

The rearrangement links TRBV4-3 to TRBJ1-1, with D possibly matching TRBD1 (6 bases). This CDR3 has 14 residues. The germline gives CDR1 LGHNA, CDR2 YSLEER. V was clipped by 0 bases and J by 14 bases, with 19 bases between them. The CDR3 sequence is CASSQDIRGPVVFF. The CDR3 nucleotides read TGCGCCAGCAGCCAAGATATCAGGGGACCGGTTGTGTTCTTT.

This clone was counted a single time. The rearrangement links TRBV6-6 to TRBJ2-1; perhaps TRBD2 as D (6 bases). This CDR3 spans 16 amino acids. Germline V lookup: CDR1 MNHNY, CDR2 SVGAGI (reference sequence). V shed 2 bases and J shed 2 bases, with 13 bases lying between them. The CDR3 DNA reads TGTGCCAGCAGTTACGGGGTAGTAGCGGCCTACAATGAGCAGTTCTTC. Translated, it gives CASSYGVVAAYNEQFF.